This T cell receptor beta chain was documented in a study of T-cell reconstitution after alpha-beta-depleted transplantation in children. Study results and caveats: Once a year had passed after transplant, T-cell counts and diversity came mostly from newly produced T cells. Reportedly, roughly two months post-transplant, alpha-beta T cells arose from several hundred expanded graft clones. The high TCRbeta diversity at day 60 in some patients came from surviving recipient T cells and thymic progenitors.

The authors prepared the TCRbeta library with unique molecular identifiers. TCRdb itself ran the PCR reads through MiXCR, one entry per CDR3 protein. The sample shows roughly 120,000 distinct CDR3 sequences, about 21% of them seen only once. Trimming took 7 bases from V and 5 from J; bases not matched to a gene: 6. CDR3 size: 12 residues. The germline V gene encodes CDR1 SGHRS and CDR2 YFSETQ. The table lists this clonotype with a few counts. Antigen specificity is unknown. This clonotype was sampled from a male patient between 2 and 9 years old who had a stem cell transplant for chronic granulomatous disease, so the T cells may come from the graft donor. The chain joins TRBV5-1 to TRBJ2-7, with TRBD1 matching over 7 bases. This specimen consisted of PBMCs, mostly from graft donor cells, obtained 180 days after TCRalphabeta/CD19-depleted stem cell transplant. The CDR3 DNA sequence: TGCGCCAGCCACGACAGGGAAAACGAGCAGTACTTC. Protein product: CASHDRENEQYF.